These 30 T cell receptor beta chains originate from one sample sequenced in a study of cytomegalovirus exposure and HLA in healthy donors. Assay: immunoSEQ multiplex PCR; the TCRdb copy retains only in-frame clones and omits some. The table records about 200,000 clones, 86% of them present only once. The material sequenced was PBMCs. Receptors were obtained from a young woman in good health and CMV-seronegative.

CDR3 loop: CATSRELAGASGANVLTF. The DNA of the CDR3 is TGTGCCACCAGCAGAGAGTTGGCGGGAGCTAGTGGGGCCAACGTCCTGACTTTC. J is TRBJ2-6 and V is TRBV15; 7 nucleotides agree with TRBD2. V gave up 0 bases and J gave up 3 bases; unmatched junction bases: 8. Germline V gives CDR1 LNHNV, CDR2 YYDKDF (reference sequence). The CDR3 contains 18 residues.

The V gene is TRBV18, the J gene TRBJ1-1; no clear D gene. V lost 0 bases and J lost 4, with 9 bases in between. The CDR3 is made up of 14 amino acids. Germline assignment: CDR1 KGHSH and CDR2 LQKENI. CDR3 nucleotide sequence: TGTGCCAGCTCACCACCTTCAGTTCCCACTGAAGCTTTCTTT. Its translation: CASSPPSVPTEAFF.

The chain carries TRBV6-6 and TRBJ2-1; weak D call: TRBD2 (6 bases). CDR1 and CDR2 from the germline V gene are MNHNY and SVGAGI (reference sequence). This CDR3 has 16 amino acids. V was shortened by 4 bases and J by 8 bases, with 21 bases between the two germline ends. CDR3 amino acids: CASSSSSSGAIHEQFF. Written as DNA, the CDR3 is TGTGCCAGCAGTTCCTCTAGTTCGGGAGCTATCCATGAGCAGTTCTTC.

The J gene is TRBJ2-1, the V gene TRBV23-1; 10 nucleotides agree with TRBD2. Being an ORF, TRBV23-1 has a function that is uncertain. The CDR3 has 17 amino acids. V was pared by 1 base and J by 10 bases, with 13 bases of the junction left unmatched. In DNA form, the CDR3 reads TGCGCCAGCAGTCAATTCCTAGCGGGAGATCGTGTAGGGGAGCAGTTCTTC. Translating it yields CASSQFLAGDRVGEQFF.

This rearrangement joins TRBV30 to TRBJ2-1; D is possibly TRBD2 (5 bases). V was cut by 1 base and J by 7 bases, with 17 bases left in between. Germline lookup yields CDR1 GTSNPN and CDR2 SVGIG (reference sequence). The length of the CDR3 is 15 residues. In DNA, the CDR3 is TGTGCCTGGAGTGGGGGAGCACCGGGCCTGAATGAGCAGTTCTTC. Translating gives CAWSGGAPGLNEQFF. Based on the CDR3 plus reference TRBV30 and TRBJ2-1, the full variable domain is SQTIHQWPATLVQPVGSPLSLECTVEGTSNPNLYWYRQAAGRGLQLLFYSVGIGQISSEVPQNLSASRPQDRQFILSSKKLLLSDSGFYLCAWSGGAPGLNEQFFGPGTRLTVL.

V usage is TRBV11-2 and J usage is TRBJ2-1; D is possibly TRBD2 (5 bases). This CDR3 is 14 amino acids long. Germline V gene data show CDR1 as SGHAT and CDR2 as FQNNGV. V gave up 3 bases and J gave up 10 bases, with 16 bases separating them. For the CDR3, the DNA is TGTGCCAGCAGCTTTGAGCCGGGGTCGGCCGAGCAGTTCTTC. It is translated as CASSFEPGSAEQFF.

The rearrangement joins TRBV29-1 to TRBJ1-1; D remains ambiguous. V lost 0 bases, J lost 3 bases, and 8 bases lay in between. The length of the CDR3 is 13 residues. Per the germline V gene, CDR1 is SQVTM and CDR2 is ANQGSEA. This chain's CDR3 is CSVEEGRYTEAFF. CDR3 in DNA: TGCAGCGTTGAAGAAGGCAGGTACACTGAAGCTTTCTTT.

This clone has only one observation. The V call is TRBV14, the J call TRBJ2-1, with 10 positions matching TRBD2. J lost 5 bases, V lost 4 bases, and 8 bases had no gene match. This CDR3 comprises 16 residues. Germline CDR1 is SGHDN and CDR2 is FVKESK. This chain's CDR3 is CASSPSTSGENNEQFF. The CDR3 DNA is TGTGCCAGCAGCCCCTCTACTAGCGGGGAAAACAATGAGCAGTTCTTC.

The chain couples TRBV14 to TRBJ1-2; TRBD1 matches 7 bases. The CDR3 sequence is 13 residues long. The V and J ends lost 4 bases and 5 bases, in that order; junction bases with no gene match: 4. Germline loops: CDR1 SGHDN, CDR2 FVKESK. In DNA form, the CDR3 reads TGTGCCAGCAGCCTTCCGGGACAGTATGGCTACACCTTC. Residues: CASSLPGQYGYTF.

The rearrangement links TRBV2 to TRBJ2-5; D may be TRBD1 (6 bases). The germline CDR1 and CDR2 sequences are SNHLY and FYNNEI. The CDR3 sequence is 14 residues long. The germline V and J ends were trimmed by 7 bases and 6 bases, with 18 bases remaining between them. As DNA, the CDR3 is TGTGCCAGCAACCCGGACAGTGGTGGAAAGACCCAGTACTTC. Encoded protein: CASNPDSGGKTQYF.

J is TRBJ2-7 and V is TRBV5-4; tentative D call: TRBD2 (5 bases). The CDR3 is 15 amino acids. Trimming removed 0 bases at V and 7 bases at J, with 17 bases between. The germline V gene has CDR1 SGHNT and CDR2 YYREEE (reference sequence). The CDR3 reads CASSLESQASGEQYF. The CDR3 nucleotides read TGTGCCAGCAGCTTGGAATCCCAGGCGTCGGGGGAGCAGTACTTC.

V is TRBV5-1 and J is TRBJ1-2; D remains ambiguous. Germline CDR1 and CDR2: SGHRS and YFSETQ. Trimming pared 4 bases from V and 6 bases from J, leaving 10 bases between. CDR3 length equals 12 residues. CDR3 in DNA: TGCGCCAGCAGCCCTACCGGGAATGGCTACACCTTC. Translation gives CASSPTGNGYTF.

With respect to this clone: One end of the junction fails to match germline, which may point to a read error. The J gene is TRBJ2-6, the V gene TRBV27, with D possibly TRBD1 on 6 matching bases. The CDR3 sequence is 16 residues long. Per the germline V gene, CDR1 is MNHEY and CDR2 is SMNVEV (reference sequence). The CDR3: CASSLSRRQGGNVLTF. The CDR3 nucleotides read TGTGCCAGCAGTTTATCGAGGCGGCAAGGGGGCAACGTCCTGACTTTC.

The V call is TRBV11-1, the J call TRBJ2-1; D may be TRBD2 (6 bases). Germline assignment: CDR1 SGHAT and CDR2 FQDESV (reference sequence). This CDR3 comprises 16 residues. V was clipped by 1 base and J by 8 bases, with 18 bases between them. The CDR3 region is CASSLEVVSGSDEQFF. CDR3 sequence (DNA): TGTGCCAGCAGCTTAGAGGTGGTTAGCGGTTCGGATGAGCAGTTCTTC.

V usage is TRBV5-1 and J usage is TRBJ2-3; 8 bases agree with TRBD2. Germline V gives CDR1 SGHRS, CDR2 YFSETQ. The CDR3 contains 18 residues. After removal of 6 bases from V and 4 bases from J, the junction contained 19 bases not matched to a gene. CDR3 residues: CASKSLAEGLGVSDTQYF. The CDR3 region has the DNA TGCGCCAGCAAGAGTTTGGCTGAGGGACTAGGAGTTTCAGATACGCAGTATTTT.

This clone occurred a few times. This chain connects TRBV29-1 to TRBJ1-1; 9 nucleotides agree with TRBD1. The CDR3 is made up of 17 amino acids. V lost 7 bases, J lost 5 bases, and 20 bases stayed unmatched. CDR1 and CDR2 from the germline V gene are SQVTM and ANQGSEA. CDR3 in amino acids: CSAALTGTGFFVTEAFF. In DNA, the CDR3 is TGCAGCGCAGCCTTGACCGGGACAGGGTTTTTTGTGACTGAAGCTTTCTTT. The variable domain in full, with the rest retrieved from reference TRBV29-1 and TRBJ1-1, is SAVISQKPSRDICQRGTSLTIQCQVDSQVTMMFWYRQQPGQSLTLIATANQGSEATYESGFVIDKFPISRPNLTFSTLTVSNMSPEDSSIYLCSAALTGTGFFVTEAFFGQGTRLTVV.

The chain's CDR3 is CASSGGLIGVTEAFF. The CDR3 DNA follows: TGTGCCAGCAGTGGGGGCCTGATAGGGGTCACTGAAGCTTTCTTT. The rearrangement uses TRBV25-1 and TRBJ1-1; possible D gene TRBD1, 5 bases. Deletions cut 4 bases from V and 4 bases from J, with 16 bases between. Per germline, CDR1 MGHDK and CDR2 SYGVNS. The CDR3 consists of 15 residues.

This clone was observed once. The rearrangement links TRBV9 to TRBJ1-2; D is possibly TRBD1 (5 bases). Germline V gene sequence: CDR1 SGDLS, CDR2 YYNGEE. The CDR3 extends over 16 amino acids. V was shortened by 0 bases and J by 8 bases, with 20 bases between the two germline ends. The DNA of the CDR3 is TGTGCCAGCAGCGTAGATCCCAACCAGGGAGGAAAAGGCTACACCTTC. Its translation: CASSVDPNQGGKGYTF.

V is TRBV4-1 and J is TRBJ2-7, with 7 bases that match TRBD1. V was clipped by 4 bases and J by 2 bases; unmatched bases: 8. CDR1 and CDR2 from the germline V gene are MGHRA and YSYEKL. The CDR3 spans 15 residues. The CDR3 DNA sequence: TGCGCCAGCAGCCTTACAGGGGAGTATACCTACGAGCAGTACTTC. It translates to CASSLTGEYTYEQYF.

The genes are TRBV6-6 and TRBJ2-7, with a weak D call TRBD2 (5 bases). The germline V and J ends were trimmed by 2 bases and 6 bases, with 8 bases remaining between them. Germline V gene data show CDR1 as MNHNY and CDR2 as SVGAGI (reference sequence). This CDR3 has 12 amino acids. Here the CDR3 reads CASSYTEGEQYF. As DNA, the CDR3 is TGTGCCAGCAGTTACACAGAGGGCGAGCAGTACTTC.

This clone was seen ten or more times. The V and J genes are TRBV6-4 and TRBJ2-2; D not certain. The length of the CDR3 is 13 residues. Germline V gene sequence: CDR1 MRHNA, CDR2 SNTAGT. V was trimmed by 5 bases and J by 0 bases, leaving 4 bases between them. Here the CDR3 DNA reads TGTGCCAGCAGTCCTTCGAACACCGGGGAGCTGTTTTTT. The encoded protein is CASSPSNTGELFF.

The rearrangement uses TRBV18 and TRBJ2-1; the match to TRBD2 covers 11 bases. The germline V gene encodes CDR1 KGHSH and CDR2 LQKENI. V shed 3 bases and J 8 bases; nucleotides not matched to a gene: 3. This CDR3 region has 14 residues. This CDR3 is CASSPLAGGHEQFF. In DNA, the CDR3 is TGTGCCAGCTCACCTCTAGCGGGAGGCCATGAGCAGTTCTTC.

V usage is TRBV5-4 and J usage is TRBJ2-1, with TRBD2 matching over 7 bases. V shed 4 bases and J 4 bases; nucleotides not matched to a gene: 11. Germline V lookup: CDR1 SGHNT, CDR2 YYREEE (reference sequence). The CDR3 loop spans 16 amino acids. In DNA form, the CDR3 reads TGTGCCAGCAGCCCCGGGGAGGCGGGAGTATACAATGAGCAGTTCTTC. Amino acid sequence: CASSPGEAGVYNEQFF.

This clone was seen a few times. The V gene is TRBV19, the J gene TRBJ2-7; possible D gene TRBD2, 6 bases. Germline V gene lookup returns CDR1 LNHDA and CDR2 SQIVND (reference sequence). The CDR3 totals 16 residues. V lost 5 bases, J lost 2 bases, and 19 bases lay in between. The CDR3 reads CASSDETGLPTYEQYF. CDR3 nucleotide sequence: TGTGCCAGTAGTGACGAAACGGGACTCCCAACCTACGAGCAGTACTTC.

This clone was counted a few times. V and J are TRBV9 and TRBJ1-2, with D possibly matching TRBD1 (6 bases). CDR3 size: 15 residues. With 6 bases removed from V and 2 bases from J, the gap between germline ends came to 17 bases. CDR1 is SGDLS, CDR2 YYNGEE, per germline. This chain's CDR3 is CASNLRAGENYGYTF. The CDR3 DNA reads as TGTGCCAGCAACCTAAGAGCAGGGGAAAACTATGGCTACACCTTC.

The CDR3 protein is CASSVTGETILTDTQYF. The CDR3 bases are TGTGCCAGCAGTGTTACAGGGGAAACCATCCTCACAGATACGCAGTATTTT. The rearrangement links TRBV27 to TRBJ2-3; TRBD1 matches at 7 bases. V dropped 5 bases and J dropped 2; count of bases not matched to a gene: 13. Germline CDR1 and CDR2: MNHEY and SMNVEV (reference sequence). The CDR3 has 17 residues.

This clone has more than one count but fewer than ten. The chain combines TRBV28 with TRBJ1-1, with D possibly TRBD1 on 6 matching bases. This CDR3 spans 14 amino acids. The V gene's germline CDR1 is MDHEN and CDR2 SYDVKM. V was trimmed by 3 bases and J by 1 base, leaving 9 bases between them. CDR3 bases: TGTGCCAGCAGTTTTCAGGGGACGAACACTGAAGCTTTCTTT. Translating gives CASSFQGTNTEAFF.

The rearrangement joins TRBV6-6 to TRBJ1-2; 9 nucleotides line up with TRBD1. Trimming took 4 bases from V and 7 from J; bases not matched to a gene: 7. The germline gives CDR1 MNHNY, CDR2 SVGAGI (reference sequence). The CDR3 totals 14 residues. The chain's CDR3 is CASSSVQGAAGYTF. The CDR3 DNA reads TGTGCCAGCAGTTCCGTACAGGGGGCCGCTGGCTACACCTTC.

In DNA, the CDR3 is TGTGCCACCTCTGGAGCGCGGAGAAGCACAGATACGCAGTATTTT. This encodes CATSGARRSTDTQYF. This chain uses TRBV15 with TRBJ2-3; D not certain. The CDR3 is made up of 15 amino acids. CDR1 and CDR2 (germline): LNHNV, YYDKDF (reference sequence). Trimming took off 8 bases at V and 0 bases at J, with 15 bases between the two ends.

The rearrangement links TRBV27 to TRBJ2-7; TRBD1 agrees at 9 bases. Unmatched junction bases numbered 16, after V lost 7 bases and J lost 6 bases. CDR3 size: 16 residues. Germline values: CDR1 MNHEY, CDR2 SMNVEV (reference sequence). In nucleotides, the CDR3 is TGTGCCAGCAAGCCCGGGACAGGGTATGTCATCGGCGAGCAGTACTTC. It codes for CASKPGTGYVIGEQYF.